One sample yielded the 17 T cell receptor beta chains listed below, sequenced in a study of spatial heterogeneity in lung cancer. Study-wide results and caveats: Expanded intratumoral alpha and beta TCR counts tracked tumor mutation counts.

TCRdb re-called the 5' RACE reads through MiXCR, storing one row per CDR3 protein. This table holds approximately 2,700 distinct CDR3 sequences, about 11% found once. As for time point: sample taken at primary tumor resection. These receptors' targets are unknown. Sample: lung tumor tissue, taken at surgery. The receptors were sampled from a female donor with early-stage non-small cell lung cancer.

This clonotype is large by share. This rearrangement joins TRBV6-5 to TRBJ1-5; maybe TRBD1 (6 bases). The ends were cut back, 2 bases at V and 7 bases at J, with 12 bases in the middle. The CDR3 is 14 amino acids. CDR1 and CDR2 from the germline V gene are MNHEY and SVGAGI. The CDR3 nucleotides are TGTGCCAGCAGTTACGCAACAGGGCAACAGCCCCAGCATTTT. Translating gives CASSYATGQQPQHF.

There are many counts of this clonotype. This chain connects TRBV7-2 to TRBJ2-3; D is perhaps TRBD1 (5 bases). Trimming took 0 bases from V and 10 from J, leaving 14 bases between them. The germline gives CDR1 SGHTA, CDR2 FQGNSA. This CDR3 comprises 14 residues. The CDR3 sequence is CASSLATAGNPQYF. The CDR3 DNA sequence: TGTGCCAGCAGCTTAGCGACAGCCGGAAATCCGCAGTATTTT. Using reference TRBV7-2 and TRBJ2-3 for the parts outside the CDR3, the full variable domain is GAGVSQSPSNKVTEKGKDVELRCDPISGHTALYWYRQSLGQGLEFLIYFQGNSAPDKSGLPSDRFSAERTGGSVSTLTIQRTQQEDSAVYLCASSLATAGNPQYFGPGTRLTVL.

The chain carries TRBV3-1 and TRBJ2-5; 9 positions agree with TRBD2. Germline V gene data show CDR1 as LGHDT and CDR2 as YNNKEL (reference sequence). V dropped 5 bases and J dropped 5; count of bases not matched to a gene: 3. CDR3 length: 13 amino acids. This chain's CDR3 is CASSSSGMETQYF. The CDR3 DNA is TGTGCCAGCAGCTCTAGCGGGATGGAGACCCAGTACTTC.

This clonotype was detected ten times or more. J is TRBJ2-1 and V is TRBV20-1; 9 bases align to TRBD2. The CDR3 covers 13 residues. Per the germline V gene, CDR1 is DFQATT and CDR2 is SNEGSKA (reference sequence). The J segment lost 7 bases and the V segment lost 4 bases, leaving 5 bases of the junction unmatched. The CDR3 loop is CSATGGGANEQFF. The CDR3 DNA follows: TGCAGTGCTACCGGCGGGGGGGCGAATGAGCAGTTCTTC.

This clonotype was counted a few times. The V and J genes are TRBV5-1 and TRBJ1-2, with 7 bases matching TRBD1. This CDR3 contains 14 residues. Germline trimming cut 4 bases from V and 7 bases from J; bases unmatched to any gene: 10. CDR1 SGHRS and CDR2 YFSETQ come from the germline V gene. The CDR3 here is CASSGDSEAPGYTF. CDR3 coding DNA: TGCGCCAGCAGCGGGGACAGCGAGGCGCCTGGCTACACCTTC.

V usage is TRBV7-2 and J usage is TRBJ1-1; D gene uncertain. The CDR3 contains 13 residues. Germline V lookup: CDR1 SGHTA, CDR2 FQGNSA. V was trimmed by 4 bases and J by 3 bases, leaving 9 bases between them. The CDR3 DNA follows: TGTGCCAGCAGCTCCCAACGAGACACTGAAGCTTTCTTT. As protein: CASSSQRDTEAFF.

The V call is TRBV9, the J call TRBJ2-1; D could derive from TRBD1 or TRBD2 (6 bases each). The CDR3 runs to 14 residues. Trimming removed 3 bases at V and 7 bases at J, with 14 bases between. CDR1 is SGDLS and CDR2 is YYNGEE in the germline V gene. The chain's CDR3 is CASSAGGLANEQFF. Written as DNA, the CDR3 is TGTGCCAGCAGCGCTGGGGGGCTAGCGAATGAGCAGTTCTTC.

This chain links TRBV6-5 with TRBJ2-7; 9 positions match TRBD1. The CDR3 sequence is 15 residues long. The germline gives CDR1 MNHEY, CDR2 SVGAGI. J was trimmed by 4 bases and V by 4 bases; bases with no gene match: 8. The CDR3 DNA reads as TGTGCCAGCAGTTTTTCGGGACAGGGTCCTTACGAGCAGTACTTC. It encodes CASSFSGQGPYEQYF.

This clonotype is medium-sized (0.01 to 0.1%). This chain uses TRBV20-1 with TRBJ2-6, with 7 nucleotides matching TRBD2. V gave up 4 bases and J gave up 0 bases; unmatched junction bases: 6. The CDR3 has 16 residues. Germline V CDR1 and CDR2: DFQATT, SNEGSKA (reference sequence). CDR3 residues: CSATRTSISGANVLTF. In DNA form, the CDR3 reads TGCAGTGCTACTCGGACTAGTATCTCTGGGGCCAACGTCCTGACTTTC.

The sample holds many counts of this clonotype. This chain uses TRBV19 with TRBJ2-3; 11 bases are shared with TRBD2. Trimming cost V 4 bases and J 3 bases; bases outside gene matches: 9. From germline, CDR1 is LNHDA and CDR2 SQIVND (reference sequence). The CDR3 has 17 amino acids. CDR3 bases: TGTGCCAGTAGTACCTTCTATAGCGGGGGGGAAACAGATACGCAGTATTTT. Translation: CASSTFYSGGETDTQYF.

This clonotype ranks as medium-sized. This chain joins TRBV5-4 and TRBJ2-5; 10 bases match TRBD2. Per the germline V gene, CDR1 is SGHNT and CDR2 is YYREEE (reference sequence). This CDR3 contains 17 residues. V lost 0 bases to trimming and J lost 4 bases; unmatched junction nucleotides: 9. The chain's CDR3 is CASSLGASGSFGETQYF. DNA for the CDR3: TGTGCCAGCAGCTTGGGGGCTAGCGGGAGTTTCGGAGAGACCCAGTACTTC.

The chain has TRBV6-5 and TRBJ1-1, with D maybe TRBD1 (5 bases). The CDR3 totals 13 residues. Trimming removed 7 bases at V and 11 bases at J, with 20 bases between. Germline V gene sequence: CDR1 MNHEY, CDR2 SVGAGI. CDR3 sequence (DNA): TGTGCCAGCACCCCCCAAGCGGGGGGAGGGGCTTTCTTT. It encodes CASTPQAGGGAFF.

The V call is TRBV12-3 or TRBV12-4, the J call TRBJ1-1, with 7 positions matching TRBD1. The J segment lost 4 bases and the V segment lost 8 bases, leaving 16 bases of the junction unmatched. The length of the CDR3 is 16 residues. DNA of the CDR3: TGTGCCAGCCGAGACTCCGGACAGGCGGGAGGCACTGAAGCTTTCTTT. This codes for CASRDSGQAGGTEAFF.

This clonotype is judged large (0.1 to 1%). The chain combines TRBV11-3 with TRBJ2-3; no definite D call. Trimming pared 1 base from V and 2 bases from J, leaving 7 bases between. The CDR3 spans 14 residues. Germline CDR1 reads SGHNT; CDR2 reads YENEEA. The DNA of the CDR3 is TGTGCCAGCAGCTTAGTGACCGCCACAGATACGCAGTATTTT. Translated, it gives CASSLVTATDTQYF.

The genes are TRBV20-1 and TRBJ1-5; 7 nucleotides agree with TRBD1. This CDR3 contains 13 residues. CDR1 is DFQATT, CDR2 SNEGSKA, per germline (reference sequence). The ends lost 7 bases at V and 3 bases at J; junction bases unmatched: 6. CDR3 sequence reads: CSVYRGPNQPQHF. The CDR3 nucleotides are TGCAGTGTATACAGGGGTCCCAATCAGCCCCAGCATTTT.

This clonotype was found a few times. The CDR3 DNA sequence: TGTGCCAGCAGTCCGTGGCAGGGCGAGCAGTACTTC. As protein: CASSPWQGEQYF. The chain links TRBV12-3 or TRBV12-4 to TRBJ2-7, with a tentative D call TRBD1 (5 bases). This CDR3 region has 12 residues. The V end was cut by 5 bases, the J end by 6 bases, with 11 bases between.

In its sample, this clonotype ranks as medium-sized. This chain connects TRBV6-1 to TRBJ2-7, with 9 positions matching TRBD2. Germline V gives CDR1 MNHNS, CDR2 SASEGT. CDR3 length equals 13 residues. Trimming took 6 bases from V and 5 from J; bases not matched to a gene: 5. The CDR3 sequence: CASRFSGSNEQYF. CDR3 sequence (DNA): TGTGCCAGCAGGTTTAGCGGGAGTAACGAGCAGTACTTC.